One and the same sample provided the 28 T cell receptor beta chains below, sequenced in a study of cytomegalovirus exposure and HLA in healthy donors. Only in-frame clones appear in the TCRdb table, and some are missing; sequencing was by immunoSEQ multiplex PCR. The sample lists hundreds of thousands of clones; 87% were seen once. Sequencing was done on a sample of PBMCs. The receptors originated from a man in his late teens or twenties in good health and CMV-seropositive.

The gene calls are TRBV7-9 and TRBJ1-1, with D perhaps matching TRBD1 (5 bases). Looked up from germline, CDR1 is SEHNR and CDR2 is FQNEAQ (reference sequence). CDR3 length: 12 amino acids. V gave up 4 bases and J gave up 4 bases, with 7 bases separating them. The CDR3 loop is CASSSRVTEAFF. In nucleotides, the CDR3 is TGTGCCAGCAGCTCCAGGGTCACTGAAGCTTTCTTT.

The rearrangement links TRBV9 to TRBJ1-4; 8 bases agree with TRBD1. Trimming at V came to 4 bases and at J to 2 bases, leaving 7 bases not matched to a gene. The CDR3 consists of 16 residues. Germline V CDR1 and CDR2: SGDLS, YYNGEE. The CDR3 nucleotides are TGTGCCAGCAGCTATACCGGACAGGGCACTAATGAAAAACTGTTTTTT. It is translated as CASSYTGQGTNEKLFF.

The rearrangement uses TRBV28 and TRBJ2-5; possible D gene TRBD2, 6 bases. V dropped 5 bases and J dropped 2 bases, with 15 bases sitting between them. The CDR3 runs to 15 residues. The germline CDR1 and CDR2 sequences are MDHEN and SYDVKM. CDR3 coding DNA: TGTGCCAGCAGTCTAACGGGAGTGGAACAAGAGACCCAGTACTTC. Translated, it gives CASSLTGVEQETQYF.

CDR3 sequence reads: CASGQSGPSYNEQFF. The CDR3 DNA reads TGTGCCAGCGGCCAAAGCGGACCGTCCTACAATGAGCAGTTCTTC. This chain links TRBV18 with TRBJ2-1; maybe TRBD2 (5 bases). Per germline, CDR1 KGHSH and CDR2 LQKENI. Trimming took 8 bases from V and 1 from J, leaving 15 bases between them. The CDR3 extends over 15 amino acids.

CDR3 sequence: CASSSAGALGSEQYF. The CDR3 DNA sequence: TGTGCCAGCAGTTCAGCGGGAGCACTGGGGAGCGAGCAGTACTTC. V and J are TRBV27 and TRBJ2-7; 8 bases map to TRBD2. The CDR3 extends over 15 amino acids. The J segment lost 6 bases and the V segment lost 4 bases, leaving 11 bases of the junction unmatched. Germline V gives CDR1 MNHEY, CDR2 SMNVEV (reference sequence).

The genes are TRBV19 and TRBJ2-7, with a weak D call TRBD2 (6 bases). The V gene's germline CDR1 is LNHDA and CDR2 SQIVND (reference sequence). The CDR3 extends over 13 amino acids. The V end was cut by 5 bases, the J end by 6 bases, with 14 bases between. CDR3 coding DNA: TGTGCCAGTAGTGTTGGGACTGGATTCGAGCAGTACTTC. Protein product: CASSVGTGFEQYF.

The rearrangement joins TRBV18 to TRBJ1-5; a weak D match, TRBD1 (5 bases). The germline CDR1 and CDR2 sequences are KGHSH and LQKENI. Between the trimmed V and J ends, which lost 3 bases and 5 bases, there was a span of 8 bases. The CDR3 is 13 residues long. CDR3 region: CASSPRGDQPQHF. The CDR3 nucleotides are TGTGCCAGCTCACCCCGGGGGGATCAGCCCCAGCATTTT.

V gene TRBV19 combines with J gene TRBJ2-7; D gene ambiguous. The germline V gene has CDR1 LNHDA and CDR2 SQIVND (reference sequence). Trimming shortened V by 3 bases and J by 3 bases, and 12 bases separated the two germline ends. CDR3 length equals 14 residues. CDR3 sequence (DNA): TGTGCCAGTAGTATTGGTTTCGGTGACTACGAGCAGTACTTC. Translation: CASSIGFGDYEQYF.

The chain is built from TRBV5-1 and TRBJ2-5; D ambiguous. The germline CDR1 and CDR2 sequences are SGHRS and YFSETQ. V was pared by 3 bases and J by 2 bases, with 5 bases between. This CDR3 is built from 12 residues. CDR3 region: CASSSRQETQYF. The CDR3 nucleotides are TGCGCCAGCAGCTCCAGGCAAGAGACCCAGTACTTC.

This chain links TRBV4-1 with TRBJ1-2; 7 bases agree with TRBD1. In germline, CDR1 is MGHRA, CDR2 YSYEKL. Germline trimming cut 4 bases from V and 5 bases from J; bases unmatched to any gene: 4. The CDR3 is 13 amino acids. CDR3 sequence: CASSRDRHYGYTF. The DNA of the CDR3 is TGCGCCAGCAGCCGGGACAGACATTATGGCTACACCTTC.

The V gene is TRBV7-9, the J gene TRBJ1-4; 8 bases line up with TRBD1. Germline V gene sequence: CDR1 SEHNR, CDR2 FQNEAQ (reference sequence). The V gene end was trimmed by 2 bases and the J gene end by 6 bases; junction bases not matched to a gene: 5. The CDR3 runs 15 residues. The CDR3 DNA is TGTGCCAGCAGCTTAAGGACAGGGATGGATGAAAAACTGTTTTTT. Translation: CASSLRTGMDEKLFF.

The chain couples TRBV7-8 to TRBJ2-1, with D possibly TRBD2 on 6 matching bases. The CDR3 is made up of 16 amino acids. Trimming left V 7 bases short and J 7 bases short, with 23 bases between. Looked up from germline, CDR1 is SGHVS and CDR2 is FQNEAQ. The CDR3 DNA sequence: TGTGCCAGCACGTGGGGACTCCTTGCTGGCGGAAATGAGCAGTTCTTC. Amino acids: CASTWGLLAGGNEQFF.

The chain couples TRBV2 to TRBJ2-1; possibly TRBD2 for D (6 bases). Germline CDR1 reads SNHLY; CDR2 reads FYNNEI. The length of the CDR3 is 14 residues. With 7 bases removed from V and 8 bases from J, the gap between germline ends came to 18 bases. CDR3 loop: CASIREAVGDEQFF. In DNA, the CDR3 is TGTGCCAGCATCAGGGAGGCGGTCGGGGATGAGCAGTTCTTC.

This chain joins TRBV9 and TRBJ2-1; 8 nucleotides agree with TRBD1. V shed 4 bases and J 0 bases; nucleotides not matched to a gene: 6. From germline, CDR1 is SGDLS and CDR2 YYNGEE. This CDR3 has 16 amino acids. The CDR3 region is CASSNRTGRSYNEQFF. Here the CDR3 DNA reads TGTGCCAGCAGCAACCGGACAGGGCGCTCCTACAATGAGCAGTTCTTC.

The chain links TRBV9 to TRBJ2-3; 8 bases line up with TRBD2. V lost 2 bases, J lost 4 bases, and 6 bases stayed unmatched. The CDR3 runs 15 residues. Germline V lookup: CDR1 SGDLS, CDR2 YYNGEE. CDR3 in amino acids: CASSVVSLAADTQYF. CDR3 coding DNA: TGTGCCAGCAGCGTGGTCTCACTAGCGGCAGATACGCAGTATTTT.

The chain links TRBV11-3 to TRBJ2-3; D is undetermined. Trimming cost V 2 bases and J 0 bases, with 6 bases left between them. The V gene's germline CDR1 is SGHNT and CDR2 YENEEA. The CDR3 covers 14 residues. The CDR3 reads CASSLHGSTDTQYF. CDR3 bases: TGTGCCAGCAGCTTACATGGGAGCACAGATACGCAGTATTTT.

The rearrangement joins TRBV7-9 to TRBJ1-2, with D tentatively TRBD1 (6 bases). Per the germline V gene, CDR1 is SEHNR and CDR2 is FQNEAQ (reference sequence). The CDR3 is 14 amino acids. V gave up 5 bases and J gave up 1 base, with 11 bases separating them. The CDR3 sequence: CASSTTGLNYGYTF. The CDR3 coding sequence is TGTGCCAGCAGCACGACAGGACTTAACTATGGCTACACCTTC.

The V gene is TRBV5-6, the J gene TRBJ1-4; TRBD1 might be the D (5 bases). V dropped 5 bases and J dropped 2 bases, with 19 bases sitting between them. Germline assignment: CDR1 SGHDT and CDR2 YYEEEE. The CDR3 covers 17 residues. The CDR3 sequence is CASSLLRQRKTNEKLFF. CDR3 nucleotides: TGTGCCAGCAGTTTACTAAGACAGCGCAAGACTAATGAAAAACTGTTTTTT.

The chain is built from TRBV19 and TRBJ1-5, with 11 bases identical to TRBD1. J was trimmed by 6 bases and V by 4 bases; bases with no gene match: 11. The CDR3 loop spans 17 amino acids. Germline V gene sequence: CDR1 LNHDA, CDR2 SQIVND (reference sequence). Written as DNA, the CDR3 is TGTGCCAGTAGTAGCCGTACCTGGACAGGGGGCGGTCAGCCCCAGCATTTT. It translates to CASSSRTWTGGGQPQHF.

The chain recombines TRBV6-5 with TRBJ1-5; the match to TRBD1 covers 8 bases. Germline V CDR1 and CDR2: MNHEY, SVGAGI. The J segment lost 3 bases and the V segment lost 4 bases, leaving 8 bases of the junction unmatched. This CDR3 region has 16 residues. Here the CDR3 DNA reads TGTGCCAGCAGTTCCCGCCGGACAGGGTACAATCAGCCCCAGCATTTT. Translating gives CASSSRRTGYNQPQHF.

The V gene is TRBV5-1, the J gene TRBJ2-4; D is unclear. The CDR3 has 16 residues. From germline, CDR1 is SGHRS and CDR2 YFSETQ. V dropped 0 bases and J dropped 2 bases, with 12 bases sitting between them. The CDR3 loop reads CASSLVYRGSKNIQYF. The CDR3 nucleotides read TGCGCCAGCAGCTTGGTTTATCGCGGCTCCAAAAACATTCAGTACTTC.

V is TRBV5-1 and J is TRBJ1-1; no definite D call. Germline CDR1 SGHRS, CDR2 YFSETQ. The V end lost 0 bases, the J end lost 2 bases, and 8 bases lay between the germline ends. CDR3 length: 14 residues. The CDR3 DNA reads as TGCGCCAGCAGCTTGGTAGCAGCTAACACTGAAGCTTTCTTT. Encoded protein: CASSLVAANTEAFF.

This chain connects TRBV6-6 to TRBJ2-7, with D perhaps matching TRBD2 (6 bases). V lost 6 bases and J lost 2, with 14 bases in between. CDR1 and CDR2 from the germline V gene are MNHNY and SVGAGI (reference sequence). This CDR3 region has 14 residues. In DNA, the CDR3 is TGTGCCAGCAGCAAATGGGGGGTAACCTACGAGCAGTACTTC. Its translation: CASSKWGVTYEQYF.

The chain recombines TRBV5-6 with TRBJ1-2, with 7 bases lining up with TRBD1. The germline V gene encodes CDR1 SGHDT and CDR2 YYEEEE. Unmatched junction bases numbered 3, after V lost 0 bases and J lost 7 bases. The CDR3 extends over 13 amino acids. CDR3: CASSLGQGAGYTF. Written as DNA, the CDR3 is TGTGCCAGCAGCTTGGGACAGGGTGCTGGCTACACCTTC. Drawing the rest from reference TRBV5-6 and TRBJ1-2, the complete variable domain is DAGVTQSPTHLIKTRGQQVTLRCSPKSGHDTVSWYQQALGQGPQFIFQYYEEEERQRGNFPDRFSGHQFPNYSSELNVNALLLGDSALYLCASSLGQGAGYTFGSGTRLTVV.

The CDR3 here is CASSQLISGYGYTF. For the CDR3, the DNA is TGTGCCAGCAGCCAATTAATATCTGGCTATGGCTACACCTTC. The chain recombines TRBV14 with TRBJ1-2; no firm D call. The V gene's germline CDR1 is SGHDN and CDR2 FVKESK. The CDR3 runs to 14 residues. Trimming removed 2 bases from V and 4 bases from J, with 11 bases in between.

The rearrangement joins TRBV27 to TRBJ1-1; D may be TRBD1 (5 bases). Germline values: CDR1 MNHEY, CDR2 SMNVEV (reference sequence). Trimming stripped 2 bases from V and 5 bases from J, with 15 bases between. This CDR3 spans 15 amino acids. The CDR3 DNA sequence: TGTGCCAGCAGTTTAAGCTGGGGCTCGGTGACTGAAGCTTTCTTT. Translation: CASSLSWGSVTEAFF.

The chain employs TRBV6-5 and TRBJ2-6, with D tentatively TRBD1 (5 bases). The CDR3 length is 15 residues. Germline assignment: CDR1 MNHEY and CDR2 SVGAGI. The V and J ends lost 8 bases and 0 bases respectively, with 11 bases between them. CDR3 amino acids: CASGREISGANVLTF. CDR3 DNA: TGTGCCAGCGGCAGGGAAATCTCTGGGGCCAACGTCCTGACTTTC.

CDR3 sequence (DNA): TGTGCCTGGACTCATCGGGTGGGCACTGAAGCTTTCTTT. Translation gives CAWTHRVGTEAFF. The rearrangement links TRBV30 to TRBJ1-1, with unresolved D. The V end was cut by 4 bases, the J end by 4 bases, with 13 bases between. The CDR3 extends over 13 amino acids. Germline CDR1 GTSNPN, CDR2 SVGIG (reference sequence).